Below, one T cell receptor beta chain is given with its context. What it recognizes is unknown. This specimen comes from a study of shared clonotypes between healthy human individuals. Germline V CDR1 and CDR2: SEHNR, FQNEAQ (reference sequence). The CDR3 runs to 13 residues. V lost 1 base, J lost 3 bases, and 5 bases lay in between. Sequenced by immunoSEQ multiplex PCR; TCRdb stores in-frame clones only, minus some. The sample yields approximately 740,000 clones, around 92% seen once. In the naive CD8 group, cells lacked CD45RO and were positively selected for CCR7, so terminally differentiated effector memory CD45RA+ cells were left out. All the donors were Caucasian adults who lived in Nashville, Tennessee. Whole-study findings and limits: When compared with the clonotypes that were shared by all four sorted-subset donors, the non-shared clonotypes turned out to have lower generation probabilities. Deeper or shallower sequencing was expected to change how clonotypes are shared among donors.

Material: naive CD8+ T cells sorted from blood. The V and J genes are TRBV7-9 and TRBJ2-3, with D uncertain. This TCR came from a young man in good health. CDR3 DNA: TGTGCCAGCAGCTTAGGTTTGACAGATACGCAGTATTTT. Residues: CASSLGLTDTQYF. Full variable domain (outside the CDR3, taken from reference TRBV7-9 and TRBJ2-3): DTGVSQNPRHKITKRGQNVTFRCDPISEHNRLYWYRQTLGQGPEFLTYFQNEAQLEKSRLLSDRFSAERPKGSFSTLEIQRTEQGDSAMYLCASSLGLTDTQYFGPGTRLTVL.